These 32 T cell receptor beta chains originate from one sample sequenced in a study of cytomegalovirus exposure and HLA in healthy donors. 60 Vbeta and 13 Jbeta primers were used in PCR. The repertoire was sequenced with immunoSEQ multiplex PCR; TCRdb's copy has only in-frame clones and lacks some. The sample consists of over 85,000 clones, around 77% of them appearing once. Material for sequencing was PBMCs. All receptors derive from a man between 40 and 49 years old in good health and CMV-seronegative.

The rearrangement links TRBV29-1 to TRBJ2-1, with D possibly matching TRBD2 (5 bases). CDR3 length: 12 residues. Trimming removed 7 bases at V and 3 bases at J, with 10 bases between. Per the germline V gene, CDR1 is SQVTM and CDR2 is ANQGSEA. The CDR3 bases are TGCAGCGCTACACTAGTCTACAATGAGCAGTTCTTC. Amino acid sequence: CSATLVYNEQFF.

This clone occurred a few times. V gene TRBV6-1 combines with J gene TRBJ2-5, with D perhaps matching TRBD2 (5 bases). CDR3 length: 15 amino acids. Looked up from germline, CDR1 is MNHNS and CDR2 is SASEGT. Deletions cut 6 bases from V and 2 bases from J, with 16 bases between. CDR3: CASSVSWTGQETQYF. The DNA for the CDR3 is TGTGCCAGCAGCGTCTCTTGGACGGGGCAAGAGACCCAGTACTTC.

The rearrangement joins TRBV7-2 to TRBJ2-1, with D possibly TRBD2 on 6 matching bases. Germline lookup yields CDR1 SGHTA and CDR2 FQGNSA. This CDR3 comprises 16 residues. The V gene lost 3 bases and the J gene lost 3 bases, with 15 bases spanning the gap. Here the CDR3 reads CASSFWWDGGYNEQFF. The CDR3 DNA follows: TGTGCCAGCAGCTTTTGGTGGGACGGGGGCTACAATGAGCAGTTCTTC.

The rearrangement uses TRBV5-4 and TRBJ2-7, with D perhaps TRBD1 (6 bases). Germline lookup yields CDR1 SGHNT and CDR2 YYREEE (reference sequence). V gave up 4 bases and J gave up 3 bases, with 20 bases separating them. The length of the CDR3 is 16 residues. The CDR3 DNA sequence: TGTGCCAGCAGCACATTCCAGGGACAAGTTGGCTACGAGCAGTACTTC. Its protein is CASSTFQGQVGYEQYF.

The chain couples TRBV7-2 to TRBJ2-5, with TRBD1 matching over 8 bases. The J call may be wrong; the DNA end is better matched by TRBJ2-7. CDR3 length: 13 amino acids. The germline gives CDR1 SGHTA, CDR2 FQGNSA. The CDR3: CASSSQTGDEQYF. The CDR3 DNA sequence: TGTGCCAGCAGCTCTCAGACAGGGGACGAGCAGTACTTC.

The chain joins TRBV10-2 to TRBJ2-2; a weak D match, TRBD1 (5 bases). The germline gives CDR1 WSHSY, CDR2 SAAADI. The germline V and J ends were trimmed by 6 bases and 2 bases, with 10 bases remaining between them. The CDR3 length is 14 residues. As DNA, the CDR3 is TGCGCCAGCAGGCGGCAGGGCAACACCGGGGAGCTGTTTTTT. It codes for CASRRQGNTGELFF.

The CDR3 DNA reads TGCAGCGTTGTGACAGCAAATAATGAAAAACTGTTTTTT. This encodes CSVVTANNEKLFF. The V gene is TRBV29-1, the J gene TRBJ1-4; a possible D gene is TRBD1 (5 bases). The CDR3 length is 13 residues. V shed 4 bases and J shed 4 bases, with 10 bases lying between them. The germline V gene has CDR1 SQVTM and CDR2 ANQGSEA.

This clone has only one observation. The chain carries TRBV7-9 and TRBJ2-1; TRBD2 agrees at 10 bases. The CDR3 covers 16 residues. The V segment lost 2 bases and the J segment 8 bases; nucleotides outside the gene matches: 9. CDR1 and CDR2 (germline): SEHNR, FQNEAQ (reference sequence). The CDR3 DNA is TGTGCCAGCAGCTTACGTGCTAGCGGGAGTTTCGATGAGCAGTTCTTC. It is translated as CASSLRASGSFDEQFF. Drawing the rest from reference TRBV7-9 and TRBJ2-1, the complete variable domain is DTGVSQNPRHKITKRGQNVTFRCDPISEHNRLYWYRQTLGQGPEFLTYFQNEAQLEKSRLLSDRFSAERPKGSFSTLEIQRTEQGDSAMYLCASSLRASGSFDEQFFGPGTRLTVL.

The V and J genes are TRBV7-9 and TRBJ2-7, with 7 bases matching TRBD2. V was clipped by 5 bases and J by 3 bases; unmatched bases: 7. CDR1 is SEHNR and CDR2 is FQNEAQ in the germline V gene (reference sequence). CDR3 length: 14 amino acids. CDR3 residues: CASSLTSAYYEQYF. For the CDR3, the DNA is TGTGCCAGCAGCCTTACTAGCGCCTACTACGAGCAGTACTTC.

This clone was seen a few times. The chain carries TRBV9 and TRBJ2-3, with D unresolved. V lost 0 bases to trimming and J lost 0 bases, with 14 bases between them. Germline CDR1 reads SGDLS; CDR2 reads YYNGEE. The CDR3 length is 17 residues. The CDR3 sequence: CASSVVPGTRSTDTQYF. The DNA for the CDR3 is TGTGCCAGCAGCGTAGTCCCAGGTACCCGAAGCACAGATACGCAGTATTTT.

The chain is built from TRBV7-2 and TRBJ2-1; D call uncertain. From germline, CDR1 is SGHTA and CDR2 FQGNSA. Trimming took 0 bases from V and 5 from J, leaving 8 bases between them. This CDR3 is 14 amino acids long. The CDR3 DNA reads as TGTGCCAGCAGCTTAGCGCGCCTCCACAATGAGCAGTTCTTC. The encoded protein is CASSLARLHNEQFF. Full variable domain (remainder filled in from reference TRBV7-2 and TRBJ2-1): GAGVSQSPSNKVTEKGKDVELRCDPISGHTALYWYRQSLGQGLEFLIYFQGNSAPDKSGLPSDRFSAERTGGSVSTLTIQRTQQEDSAVYLCASSLARLHNEQFFGPGTRLTVL.

As for this clone: The junction differs from germline at one of its ends, possibly a read error. V is TRBV7-9 and J is TRBJ2-5, with D possibly matching TRBD1 (6 bases). CDR1 and CDR2 from the germline V gene are SEHNR and FQNEAQ (reference sequence). CDR3 size: 13 residues. The CDR3 protein is CSSIRGGEETQYF. CDR3 bases: TGTTCCAGCATCCGAGGGGGTGAAGAGACCCAGTACTTC.

The V call is TRBV9, the J call TRBJ2-5; 10 nucleotides match TRBD2. This CDR3 comprises 17 residues. The V and J ends lost 0 bases and 4 bases, in that order; junction bases with no gene match: 9. CDR1 is SGDLS, CDR2 YYNGEE, per germline. CDR3: CASSVGSSGGAGETQYF. The CDR3 bases are TGTGCCAGCAGCGTAGGTTCGAGCGGGGGGGCCGGAGAGACCCAGTACTTC.

The chain recombines TRBV7-6 with TRBJ1-1, with 9 bases fitting TRBD1. The CDR3 spans 16 residues. V lost 4 bases to trimming and J lost 5 bases; unmatched junction nucleotides: 11. CDR1 is SGHVS and CDR2 is FNYEAQ in the germline V gene. As DNA, the CDR3 is TGTGCCAGCAGCTCTATAATGGGACAGGGAGGGACTGAAGCTTTCTTT. Protein sequence: CASSSIMGQGGTEAFF. Supplemented by reference TRBV7-6 and TRBJ1-1, the full variable domain reads GAGVSQSPRYKVTKRGQDVALRCDPISGHVSLYWYRQALGQGPEFLTYFNYEAQQDKSGLPNDRFSAERPEGSISTLTIQRTEQRDSAMYRCASSSIMGQGGTEAFFGQGTRLTVV.

CDR3 region: CASSLDRPYGYTF. The CDR3 DNA follows: TGTGCCAGCAGCTTAGACAGGCCCTACGGCTACACCTTC. This rearrangement joins TRBV7-9 to TRBJ1-2, with D maybe TRBD1 (5 bases). The CDR3 extends over 13 amino acids. CDR1 is SEHNR, CDR2 FQNEAQ, per germline (reference sequence). Deletions cut 1 base from V and 8 bases from J, with 11 bases between.

The chain carries TRBV27 and TRBJ2-7; 9 bases map to TRBD1. In germline, CDR1 is MNHEY, CDR2 SMNVEV (reference sequence). V shed 5 bases and J 6 bases; nucleotides not matched to a gene: 2. This CDR3 contains 12 residues. CDR3 nucleotides: TGTGCCAGCAGTACAGGGGGCGGCGAGCAGTACTTC. This encodes CASSTGGGEQYF.

DNA of the CDR3: TGTGCCAGCAGCTTGGTTGGGGGCATGAACACTGAAGCTTTCTTT. It encodes CASSLVGGMNTEAFF. V is TRBV5-5 and J is TRBJ1-1; D possibly corresponds to TRBD1 (6 bases). Germline V lookup: CDR1 SGHKS, CDR2 YYEKEE (reference sequence). CDR3 size: 15 residues. Trimming cost V 0 bases and J 0 bases, with 9 bases left between them.

In regard to this clone: The junction and the germline gene differ at one end; a read error may be behind it. The rearrangement joins TRBV2 to TRBJ1-2; 8 bases agree with TRBD1. Germline V gene lookup returns CDR1 SNHLY and CDR2 FYNNEI. The CDR3 totals 16 residues. CDR3 loop: CASSPGTGPSRGEGAF. The DNA of the CDR3 is TGTGCCAGCAGTCCCGGGACAGGCCCGTCGCGAGGAGAAGGCGCCTTC.

This clone has a single count. The chain has TRBV28 and TRBJ1-2; a weak D match, TRBD1 (5 bases). The CDR3 has 14 residues. Germline lookup yields CDR1 MDHEN and CDR2 SYDVKM. The V gene lost 7 bases and the J gene lost 2 bases, with 14 bases spanning the gap. The CDR3 reads CASTVGLTNYGYTF. CDR3 bases: TGTGCCAGCACCGTGGGACTTACAAACTATGGCTACACCTTC.

The CDR3 region has the DNA TGTGCCAGCAGTTTAAATTGGGGGGCTGAAGCTTTCTTT. Its translation is CASSLNWGAEAFF. V is TRBV28 and J is TRBJ1-1; D is possibly TRBD1 (5 bases). From germline, CDR1 is MDHEN and CDR2 SYDVKM. The CDR3 is 13 amino acids. V lost 2 bases and J lost 6, with 10 bases in between.

The chain has TRBV20-1 and TRBJ2-1; D is perhaps TRBD2 (5 bases). The CDR3 is 11 amino acids. The germline gives CDR1 DFQATT, CDR2 SNEGSKA (reference sequence). The V end lost 3 bases, the J end lost 9 bases, and 9 bases lay between the germline ends. The CDR3 protein is CSASGESEQFF. The CDR3 DNA reads TGCAGTGCTAGCGGGGAAAGTGAGCAGTTCTTC.

This clone was seen a few times. The V call is TRBV18, the J call TRBJ2-3, with TRBD2 identical over 9 bases. J gave up 2 bases and V 4 bases, and 4 bases lay outside the gene matches. This CDR3 region has 15 residues. In germline, CDR1 is KGHSH, CDR2 LQKENI. CDR3 sequence reads: CASSRGGAATDTQYF. The CDR3 DNA sequence: TGTGCCAGCTCACGCGGGGGGGCAGCCACAGATACGCAGTATTTT. The full variable domain, its missing parts supplied by reference TRBV18 and TRBJ2-3, is NAGVMQNPRHLVRRRGQEARLRCSPMKGHSHVYWYRQLPEEGLKFMVYLQKENIIDESGMPKERFSAEFPKEGPSILRIQQVVRGDSAAYFCASSRGGAATDTQYFGPGTRLTVL.

The chain links TRBV19 to TRBJ2-3; possible D gene TRBD2, 5 bases. Trimming left V 1 base short and J 6 bases short, with 11 bases between. Germline-derived CDR1 and CDR2 are LNHDA and SQIVND (reference sequence). The CDR3 has 14 amino acids. The CDR3 loop is CASSIGWGADTQYF. The CDR3 DNA sequence: TGTGCCAGTAGTATAGGGTGGGGAGCCGATACGCAGTATTTT. Supplemented by reference TRBV19 and TRBJ2-3, the full variable domain reads DGGITQSPKYLFRKEGQNVTLSCEQNLNHDAMYWYRQDPGQGLRLIYYSQIVNDFQKGDIAEGYSVSREKKESFPLTVTSAQKNPTAFYLCASSIGWGADTQYFGPGTRLTVL.

The chain joins TRBV7-8 to TRBJ2-3, with a tentative D call TRBD2 (5 bases). Germline CDR1 and CDR2: SGHVS and FQNEAQ. V shed 5 bases and J shed 0 bases, with 12 bases lying between them. This CDR3 spans 15 amino acids. The CDR3 DNA is TGTGCCAGCAGCCTCAACACGGGAAGCACAGATACGCAGTATTTT. Protein: CASSLNTGSTDTQYF.

The DNA for the CDR3 is TGTGCCAGCAGCCATGTACAGGGTGGGGCTCTGCAGTACTTC. This gives the protein CASSHVQGGALQYF. The chain uses TRBV14 and TRBJ2-7; a weak D match, TRBD1 (6 bases). Germline CDR1 SGHDN, CDR2 FVKESK. V gave up 3 bases and J gave up 9 bases, with 18 bases separating them. CDR3 length equals 14 residues.

V and J are TRBV19 and TRBJ1-4; the match to TRBD1 covers 7 bases. Looked up from germline, CDR1 is LNHDA and CDR2 is SQIVND (reference sequence). V was clipped by 4 bases and J by 7 bases; unmatched bases: 12. This CDR3 is built from 16 residues. The CDR3 DNA reads as TGTGCCAGTAGTAATCCGGGACAGACAAATGGTGAAAAACTGTTTTTT. Its protein product is CASSNPGQTNGEKLFF.

This chain links TRBV6-1 with TRBJ2-7; D might be TRBD1 (5 bases). This CDR3 region has 14 residues. Per the germline V gene, CDR1 is MNHNS and CDR2 is SASEGT. V lost 1 base, J lost 0 bases, and 7 bases lay in between. Here the CDR3 DNA reads TGTGCCAGCAGTGAAGGCGACAGCTCCTACGAGCAGTACTTC. Protein product: CASSEGDSSYEQYF.

The rearrangement joins TRBV5-1 to TRBJ1-2, with D perhaps TRBD1 (5 bases). V lost 0 bases, J lost 2 bases, and 17 bases lay in between. Looked up from germline, CDR1 is SGHRS and CDR2 is YFSETQ. The CDR3 covers 17 residues. The CDR3 region has the DNA TGCGCCAGCAGCTTGGCCGCAGGGCAGGCGGGAAACTATGGCTACACCTTC. Translated, it gives CASSLAAGQAGNYGYTF.

V usage is TRBV7-6 and J usage is TRBJ1-6; 9 nucleotides align to TRBD1. The trim removed 6 bases at V and 9 bases at J, leaving 6 bases unmatched. This CDR3 has 14 residues. Germline V gene data show CDR1 as SGHVS and CDR2 as FNYEAQ. The CDR3 nucleotides are TGTGCCAGCAGAACAGGGGGCAGGCGTTCACCCCTCCACTTT. It is translated as CASRTGGRRSPLHF.

V usage is TRBV30 and J usage is TRBJ1-4, with D maybe TRBD1 (6 bases). This CDR3 spans 17 amino acids. V dropped 0 bases and J dropped 7 bases, with 21 bases sitting between them. Germline assignment: CDR1 GTSNPN and CDR2 SVGIG (reference sequence). The CDR3 loop is CAWSVPGALTAGEKLFF. The CDR3 nucleotides read TGTGCCTGGAGTGTACCAGGGGCCCTAACGGCGGGTGAAAAACTGTTTTTT.

The gene calls are TRBV29-1 and TRBJ2-1; 9 nucleotides line up with TRBD1. Trimming at V came to 2 bases and at J to 6 bases, leaving 5 bases not matched to a gene. This CDR3 has 14 amino acids. Germline CDR1 SQVTM, CDR2 ANQGSEA. The CDR3 loop reads CSVEKGQGGNEQFF. As DNA, the CDR3 is TGCAGCGTTGAAAAGGGACAGGGAGGCAATGAGCAGTTCTTC.

This clone was counted a single time. V gene TRBV28 combines with J gene TRBJ2-2, with 7 bases that match TRBD2. The CDR3 spans 15 residues. Germline loops: CDR1 MDHEN, CDR2 SYDVKM. The V segment lost 3 bases and the J segment 7 bases; nucleotides outside the gene matches: 8. In nucleotides, the CDR3 is TGTGCCAGCAGTTTTGGAGGGAGGGCCTACGGGGAGCTGTTTTTT. This gives the protein CASSFGGRAYGELFF.